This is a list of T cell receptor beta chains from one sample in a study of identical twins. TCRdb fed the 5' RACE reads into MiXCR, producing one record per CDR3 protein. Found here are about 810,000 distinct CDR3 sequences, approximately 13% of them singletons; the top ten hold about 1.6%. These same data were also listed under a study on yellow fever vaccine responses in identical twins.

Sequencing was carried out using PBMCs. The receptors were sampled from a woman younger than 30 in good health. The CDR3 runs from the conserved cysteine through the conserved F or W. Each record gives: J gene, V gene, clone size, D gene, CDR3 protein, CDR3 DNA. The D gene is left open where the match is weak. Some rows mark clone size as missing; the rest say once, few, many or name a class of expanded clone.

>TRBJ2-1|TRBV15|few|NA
CATSRGEPPYNEQFF
TGTGCCACCAGCAGAGGGGAGCCCCCCTACAATGAGCAGTTCTTC
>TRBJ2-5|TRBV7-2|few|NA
CASSSMPQETQYF
TGTGCCAGCAGCTCCATGCCTCAAGAGACCCAGTACTTC
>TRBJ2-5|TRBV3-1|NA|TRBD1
CASSYTGTVYQETQYF
TGTGCCAGCAGTTACACCGGGACAGTGTACCAAGAGACCCAGTACTTC
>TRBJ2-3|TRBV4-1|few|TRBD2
CASSPELAGSTDTQYF
TGCGCCAGCAGCCCCGAACTAGCGGGAAGCACAGATACGCAGTATTTT
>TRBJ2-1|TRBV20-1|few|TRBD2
CSALSLAGTGNEQFF
TGCAGTGCTCTCTCCCTAGCGGGAACCGGCAATGAGCAGTTCTTC
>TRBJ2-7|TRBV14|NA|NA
CASSQGLQGEQYF
TGTGCCAGCAGCCAAGGGCTACAGGGCGAGCAGTACTTC
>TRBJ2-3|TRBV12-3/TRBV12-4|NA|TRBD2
CASSSLSGGGEYF
TGTGCCAGCAGTTCCCTTAGCGGGGGGGGCGAATATTTT
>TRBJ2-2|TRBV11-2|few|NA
CASRAEINTGELFF
TGTGCCAGCAGGGCCGAAATTAACACCGGGGAGCTGTTTTTT
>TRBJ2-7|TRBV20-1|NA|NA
CSSIGRATYEQYF
TGCAGTAGTATAGGGCGGGCTACCTACGAGCAGTACTTC
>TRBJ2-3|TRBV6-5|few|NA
CATRLGTDTQYF
TGTGCCACCCGACTCGGCACAGATACGCAGTATTTT
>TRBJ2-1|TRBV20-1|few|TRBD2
CSASWGLAGVEQFF
TGCAGTGCTAGTTGGGGACTAGCGGGAGTTGAGCAGTTCTTC
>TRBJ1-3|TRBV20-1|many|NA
CSAKQVRSGNTIYF
TGCAGTGCTAAACAGGTCCGTTCTGGAAACACCATATATTTT
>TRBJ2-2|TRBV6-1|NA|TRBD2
CASNALAGGTGELFF
TGTGCCAGCAACGCACTAGCGGGAGGGACCGGGGAGCTGTTTTTT
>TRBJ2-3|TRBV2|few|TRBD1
CASTGQGAGTDTQYF
TGTGCCAGCACCGGACAGGGGGCCGGCACAGATACGCAGTATTTT
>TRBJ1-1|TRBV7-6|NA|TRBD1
CASSLAGTGHTEAFF
TGTGCCAGCAGCTTAGCTGGGACAGGGCACACTGAAGCTTTCTTT
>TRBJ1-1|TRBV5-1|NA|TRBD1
CASFPDRLNTEAFF
TGCGCCAGCTTTCCGGACAGGTTGAACACTGAAGCTTTCTTT
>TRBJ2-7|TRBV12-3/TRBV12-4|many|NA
CASSLGQFYEQYF
TGTGCCAGCAGTTTAGGTCAGTTCTACGAGCAGTACTTC
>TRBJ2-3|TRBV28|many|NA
CASSLVDADTQYF
TGTGCCAGCAGTTTGGTTGACGCGGATACGCAGTATTTT
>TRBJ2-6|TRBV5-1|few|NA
CASSSQPGSGANVLTF
TGCGCCAGCAGCTCTCAACCGGGCTCTGGGGCCAACGTCCTGACTTTC
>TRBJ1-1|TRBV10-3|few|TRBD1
CATKDNRGLNTEAFF
TGTGCCACAAAGGACAACAGGGGACTTAACACTGAAGCTTTCTTT
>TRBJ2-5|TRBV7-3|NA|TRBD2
CASSLTGLGGVETQYF
TGTGCCAGCAGCTTAACGGGACTAGGGGGGGTAGAGACCCAGTACTTC
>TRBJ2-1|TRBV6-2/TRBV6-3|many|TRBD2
CASRTGTSDYNEQFF
TGTGCCAGCAGGACCGGGACTAGCGATTACAATGAGCAGTTCTTC
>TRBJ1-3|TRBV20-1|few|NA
CSAMSAGNTIYF
TGCAGTGCTATGTCAGCTGGAAACACCATATATTTT
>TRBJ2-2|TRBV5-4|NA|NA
CASSVQGTSGAGELFF
TGTGCCAGCAGCGTTCAGGGGACCTCCGGGGCCGGGGAGCTGTTTTTT
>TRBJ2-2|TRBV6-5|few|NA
CASSSEGSNTGELFF
TGTGCCAGCAGTTCAGAGGGGTCGAACACCGGGGAGCTGTTTTTT
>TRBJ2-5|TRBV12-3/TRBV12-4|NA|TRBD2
CASSPRGGLAGEETQYF
TGTGCCAGCAGTCCTAGGGGGGGACTAGCGGGGGAAGAGACCCAGTACTTC
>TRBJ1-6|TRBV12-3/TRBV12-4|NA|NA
CASSVFNSPLHF
TGTGCCAGCAGCGTTTTTAATTCACCCCTCCACTTT
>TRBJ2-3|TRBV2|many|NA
CASSSAPKGSDTQYF
TGTGCCAGCAGCTCAGCACCGAAAGGGTCAGATACGCAGTATTTT
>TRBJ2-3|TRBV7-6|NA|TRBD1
CASSKTGVPPDTQYF
TGTGCCAGCAGCAAAACAGGGGTCCCCCCAGATACGCAGTATTTT
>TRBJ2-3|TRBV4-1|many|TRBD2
CASSQVGQAGGQRDTQYF
TGCGCCAGCAGCCAAGTAGGTCAAGCGGGGGGGCAAAGAGATACGCAGTATTTT
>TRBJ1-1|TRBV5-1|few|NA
CASSSGPTANTEAFF
TGCGCCAGCAGCTCAGGTCCTACAGCGAACACTGAAGCTTTCTTT
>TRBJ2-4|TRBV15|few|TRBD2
CATSRDRLAGAKNIQYF
TGTGCCACCAGCAGAGATCGGCTAGCGGGAGCCAAAAACATTCAGTACTTC
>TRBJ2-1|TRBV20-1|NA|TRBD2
CSARTSGNGEQFF
TGCAGTGCTCGGACTAGCGGGAATGGTGAGCAGTTCTTC
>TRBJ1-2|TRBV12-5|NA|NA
CASGSNSGYGYTF
TGTGCTAGTGGGTCAAACAGTGGTTATGGCTACACCTTC
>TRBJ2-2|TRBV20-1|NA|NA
CSARDPGRSAITGELFF
TGCAGTGCTAGAGACCCTGGGAGATCGGCGATCACCGGGGAGCTGTTTTTT
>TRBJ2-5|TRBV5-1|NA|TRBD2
CASSLVLAGEGETQHF
TGCGCCAGCAGCTTGGTCCTAGCGGGGGAAGGAGAGACCCAGCACTTC
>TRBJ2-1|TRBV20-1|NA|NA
CSARDGPSYNEQFF
TGCAGTGCTAGAGACGGACCCTCCTACAATGAGCAGTTCTTC